These 17 T cell receptor beta chains came from one sample sequenced in a study of cytomegalovirus exposure and HLA in healthy donors. Repertoires were generated with immunoSEQ multiplex PCR, while TCRdb's copy carries only in-frame clones and drops some. Of some 110,000 clones listed, about 86% are singletons. Input material: PBMCs. The source is a young woman in good health and CMV-seropositive.

The chain is built from TRBV27 and TRBJ1-5, with 10 positions matching TRBD1. The CDR3 spans 18 residues. The ends lost 3 bases at V and 6 bases at J; junction bases unmatched: 14. Looked up from germline, CDR1 is MNHEY and CDR2 is SMNVEV (reference sequence). CDR3 sequence: CASSLEGTGVRLSQPQHF. As DNA, the CDR3 is TGTGCCAGCAGTTTGGAAGGGACAGGGGTACGTTTGAGTCAGCCCCAGCATTTT.

CDR3 DNA: TGTGCCAGCAGTTGGACAGGGGAAAATCAGCCCCAGCATTTT. Translating gives CASSWTGENQPQHF. V usage is TRBV6-1 and J usage is TRBJ1-5, with 9 nucleotides matching TRBD1. Trimming at V came to 5 bases and at J to 4 bases, leaving 3 bases not matched to a gene. The CDR3 sequence is 14 residues long. Per germline, CDR1 MNHNS and CDR2 SASEGT.

V gene TRBV11-1 combines with J gene TRBJ2-2; 8 nucleotides line up with TRBD1. Per the germline V gene, CDR1 is SGHAT and CDR2 is FQDESV (reference sequence). V lost 6 bases, J lost 1 base, and 7 bases stayed unmatched. There are 16 residues in the CDR3. The CDR3, as DNA: TGTGCCAGCAGTCTCTTCGGGACAGGGAACACCGGGGAGCTGTTTTTT. This translates into CASSLFGTGNTGELFF.

V usage is TRBV4-1 and J usage is TRBJ1-4; 7 bases fit TRBD1. CDR1 MGHRA and CDR2 YSYEKL come from the germline V gene. V was clipped by 8 bases and J by 10 bases; unmatched bases: 19. The CDR3 has 16 residues. The CDR3 is CASRTPGTATFGKLFF. The DNA for the CDR3 is TGCGCCAGCCGTACCCCAGGGACAGCTACTTTTGGAAAACTGTTTTTT.

This chain connects TRBV6-5 to TRBJ2-1, with 8 nucleotides matching TRBD2. The germline CDR1 and CDR2 sequences are MNHEY and SVGAGI. This CDR3 is built from 16 residues. Losses at the gene ends were 2 bases for V and 1 base for J; bases not matched to a gene: 4. In nucleotides, the CDR3 is TGTGCCAGCAGTTACCCGGGGGGGCCTTCCTACAATGAGCAGTTCTTC. Translating it yields CASSYPGGPSYNEQFF.

CDR3 loop: CASSPGQGVSYEQYF. CDR3 DNA sequence: TGTGCCAGCAGCCCAGGACAGGGGGTTTCCTACGAGCAGTACTTC. V usage is TRBV11-3 and J usage is TRBJ2-7; TRBD1 matches at 10 bases. The J segment lost 1 base and the V segment lost 5 bases, leaving 5 bases of the junction unmatched. This CDR3 region has 15 residues. The V gene's germline CDR1 is SGHNT and CDR2 YENEEA.

This clone was seen just once. V is TRBV6-5 and J is TRBJ2-1, with 9 bases that match TRBD1. V lost 2 bases to trimming and J lost 3 bases; unmatched junction nucleotides: 2. The CDR3 is made up of 15 amino acids. Per germline, CDR1 MNHEY and CDR2 SVGAGI. Here the CDR3 DNA reads TGTGCCAGCAGTTACGACAGGGGGTACTACAATGAGCAGTTCTTC. Its protein is CASSYDRGYYNEQFF.

The CDR3 protein is CATSRDRGDTQYF. CDR3 in DNA: TGTGCCACCAGCAGAGACAGGGGAGATACGCAGTATTTT. This chain joins TRBV15 and TRBJ2-3; D perhaps matches TRBD1 (6 bases). Per the germline V gene, CDR1 is LNHNV and CDR2 is YYDKDF (reference sequence). With 0 bases removed from V and 5 bases from J, the gap between germline ends came to 6 bases. There are 13 residues in the CDR3. Complete variable domain (other parts from reference TRBV15 and TRBJ2-3): DAMVIQNPRYQVTQFGKPVTLSCSQTLNHNVMYWYQQKSSQAPKLLFHYYDKDFNNEADTPDNFQSRRPNTSFCFLDIRSPGLGDTAMYLCATSRDRGDTQYFGPGTRLTVL.

This clone was detected only once. The chain carries TRBV10-3 and TRBJ2-1; the match to TRBD2 covers 11 bases. V was clipped by 10 bases and J by 8 bases; unmatched bases: 10. The CDR3 has 14 residues. CDR1 is ENHRY, CDR2 SYGVKD, per germline. CDR3 coding DNA: TGTGCCACCAGCCTAGCGGGAGGTCCCCATGAGCAGTTCTTC. Translation: CATSLAGGPHEQFF.

This clone has just one count. The CDR3 protein is CASSLRVSGIEQYF. Written as DNA, the CDR3 is TGTGCCAGCAGCTTAAGGGTAAGCGGCATAGAGCAGTACTTC. The genes are TRBV7-3 and TRBJ2-7; D perhaps matches TRBD2 (5 bases). Trimming removed 1 base at V and 7 bases at J, with 14 bases between. Per germline, CDR1 SGHTA and CDR2 FQGTGA. The CDR3 extends over 14 amino acids.

The chain recombines TRBV5-5 with TRBJ2-2, with D maybe TRBD1 (6 bases). Trimming left V 4 bases short and J 7 bases short, with 23 bases between. This CDR3 has 17 amino acids. Germline CDR1 SGHKS, CDR2 YYEKEE (reference sequence). The CDR3 sequence is CASSPRSQGSRDGELFF. The CDR3 region has the DNA TGTGCCAGCAGCCCTCGCTCCCAGGGGTCAAGGGACGGGGAGCTGTTTTTT.

The genes are TRBV28 and TRBJ1-5; D gene unclear. CDR1 is MDHEN and CDR2 is SYDVKM in the germline V gene. V lost 6 bases to trimming and J lost 6 bases, with 15 bases between them. CDR3 length: 14 amino acids. The DNA of the CDR3 is TGTGCCAGCAGCCCTCCAGGACGGGGTCAGCCCCAGCATTTT. It codes for CASSPPGRGQPQHF. Variable domain in full (rest from reference TRBV28 and TRBJ1-5): DVKVTQSSRYLVKRTGEKVFLECVQDMDHENMFWYRQDPGLGLRLIYFSYDVKMKEKGDIPEGYSVSREKKERFSLILESASTNQTSMYLCASSPPGRGQPQHFGDGTRLSIL.

The V and J genes are TRBV19 and TRBJ2-7; 7 nucleotides line up with TRBD1. Germline loops: CDR1 LNHDA, CDR2 SQIVND (reference sequence). This CDR3 contains 11 residues. Germline trimming cut 4 bases from V and 12 bases from J; bases unmatched to any gene: 6. The CDR3 DNA reads TGTGCCAGTAGTAGAACAGGGGTTTGGTACTTC. Translation: CASSRTGVWYF.

This clone turned up a few times. The chain is built from TRBV13 and TRBJ2-7, with 7 bases matching TRBD1. The CDR3 has 13 amino acids. CDR1 and CDR2 (germline): PRHDT, FYEKMQ (reference sequence). V lost 5 bases and J lost 3; bases outside the gene matches: 4. For the CDR3, the DNA is TGTGCCAGCAGCACCCGGACAGGCTACGAGCAGTACTTC. Its translation: CASSTRTGYEQYF. The full variable domain, with the rest looked up from reference TRBV13 and TRBJ2-7, is AAGVIQSPRHLIKEKRETATLKCYPIPRHDTVYWYQQGPGQDPQFLISFYEKMQSDKGSIPDRFSAQQFSDYHSELNMSSLELGDSALYFCASSTRTGYEQYFGPGTRLTVT.

CDR3 sequence reads: CASSSGLAGVADTQYF. Here the CDR3 DNA reads TGCGCCAGCAGCTCTGGACTAGCGGGAGTTGCAGATACGCAGTATTTT. The J gene is TRBJ2-3, the V gene TRBV5-1; 13 nucleotides match TRBD2. Trimming took 3 bases from V and 4 from J; bases not matched to a gene: 5. The CDR3 covers 16 residues. Germline V gene data show CDR1 as SGHRS and CDR2 as YFSETQ. The whole variable domain, remainder taken from reference TRBV5-1 and TRBJ2-3, is KAGVTQTPRYLIKTRGQQVTLSCSPISGHRSVSWYQQTPGQGLQFLFEYFSETQRNKGNFPGRFSGRQFSNSRSEMNVSTLELGDSALYLCASSSGLAGVADTQYFGPGTRLTVL.

This clone showed up just a few times. The gene calls are TRBV6-1 and TRBJ1-5, with 7 positions matching TRBD1. Trimming removed 0 bases from V and 8 bases from J; junction bases left unmatched: 7. The CDR3 totals 15 residues. CDR1 and CDR2 from the germline V gene are MNHNS and SASEGT. In DNA form, the CDR3 reads TGTGCCAGCAGTGAAGCGGAAGGGGGCGGAGAGCCCCAGCATTTT. Amino acid sequence: CASSEAEGGGEPQHF.

The rearrangement joins TRBV5-1 to TRBJ2-3; 8 nucleotides align to TRBD2. The CDR3 is 16 residues long. The V and J ends lost 3 bases and 0 bases, in that order; junction bases with no gene match: 6. Germline values: CDR1 SGHRS, CDR2 YFSETQ. The CDR3 DNA sequence: TGCGCCAGCAGCTATTTAGCGGGATCAAGCACAGATACGCAGTATTTT. Translated: CASSYLAGSSTDTQYF.